The rows below give T cell receptor beta chains drawn from one sample of a study of cytomegalovirus exposure and HLA in healthy donors. The protocol was immunoSEQ multiplex PCR, while the TCRdb copy is restricted to in-frame clones and leaves out a portion. In the table there are around 120,000 clones, over 70% of which are singletons. The sample comprised PBMCs. The receptors were gathered from a female donor in good health and CMV-seropositive. CDR3s include the opening cysteine and the closing phenylalanine or tryptophan. The D gene is left open where the match is weak. Clone sizes are given selectively: once, few, many, or a class where the clone is expanded.

CDR3aa: CASSSSGDSWDEQFF
CDR3nt: TGTGCCAGCAGCAGCTCAGGGGATTCATGGGATGAGCAGTTCTTC
abundance: .
v_gene: TRBV11-2
d_gene: .
j_gene: TRBJ2-1

CDR3aa: CASSIWGGERGVPYEQYF
CDR3nt: TGCGCCAGCAGCATCTGGGGAGGGGAGCGGGGGGTTCCCTACGAGCAGTACTTC
abundance: .
v_gene: TRBV4-3
d_gene: TRBD2
j_gene: TRBJ2-7

CDR3aa: CASSEGIRGLGQPQHF
CDR3nt: TGTGCCAGCAGTGAAGGGATCAGGGGGCTGGGTCAGCCCCAGCATTTT
abundance: .
v_gene: TRBV6-1
d_gene: TRBD1
j_gene: TRBJ1-5

CDR3aa: CASSLHFSGANVLTF
CDR3nt: TGTGCCAGTAGTCTGCACTTCTCTGGGGCCAACGTCCTGACTTTC
abundance: .
v_gene: TRBV19
d_gene: .
j_gene: TRBJ2-6

CDR3aa: CASRRQGSSGNTIYF
CDR3nt: TGTGCCAGCAGGAGACAGGGAAGCTCTGGAAACACCATATATTTT
abundance: .
v_gene: TRBV27
d_gene: TRBD1
j_gene: TRBJ1-3

CDR3aa: CASSYFGSRGAFF
CDR3nt: TGTGCCAGCAGTTACTTCGGGAGCCGAGGAGCTTTCTTT
abundance: once
v_gene: TRBV6-5
d_gene: .
j_gene: TRBJ1-1

CDR3aa: CASSLSDRGNEKLFF
CDR3nt: TGTGCCAGCAGCTTGAGCGACAGGGGAAATGAAAAACTGTTTTTT
abundance: once
v_gene: TRBV5-6
d_gene: TRBD1
j_gene: TRBJ1-4

CDR3aa: CASSFPENQETQYF
CDR3nt: TGCGCCAGCAGCTTCCCCGAGAACCAAGAGACCCAGTACTTC
abundance: .
v_gene: TRBV5-1
d_gene: .
j_gene: TRBJ2-5

CDR3aa: CASSYTNRGRDGYTF
CDR3nt: TGTGCCAGCAGTTACACAAACAGGGGGCGTGATGGCTACACCTTC
abundance: few
v_gene: TRBV6-5
d_gene: TRBD1
j_gene: TRBJ1-2

CDR3aa: CASSLAQGTDKTYEQYF
CDR3nt: TGTGCCAGCAGCTTAGCGCAGGGGACAGACAAGACCTACGAGCAGTACTTC
abundance: .
v_gene: TRBV7-2
d_gene: TRBD1
j_gene: TRBJ2-7

CDR3aa: CASSFQGPGNQPQHF
CDR3nt: TGTGCCAGCAGCTTTCAGGGGCCGGGCAATCAGCCCCAGCATTTT
abundance: few
v_gene: TRBV5-5
d_gene: .
j_gene: TRBJ1-5

CDR3aa: CASSEGALGSVETQYF
CDR3nt: TGTGCCAGCAGTGAAGGGGCCCTGGGTAGTGTTGAGACCCAGTACTTC
abundance: .
v_gene: TRBV6-1
d_gene: .
j_gene: TRBJ2-5

CDR3aa: CASSQVPDIAETNEQFF
CDR3nt: TGCGCCAGCAGCCAAGTTCCGGATATTGCGGAGACCAATGAGCAGTTCTTC
abundance: .
v_gene: TRBV4-1
d_gene: .
j_gene: TRBJ2-1

CDR3aa: CASSFQVNEQFF
CDR3nt: TGTGCCAGCAGCTTCCAGGTAAATGAGCAGTTCTTC
abundance: .
v_gene: TRBV11-2
d_gene: .
j_gene: TRBJ2-1

CDR3aa: CAWSGSIRGTGGDRPYGYTF
CDR3nt: TGTGCCTGGAGTGGATCTATCCGAGGGACAGGGGGCGACAGGCCCTATGGCTACACCTTC
abundance: .
v_gene: TRBV30
d_gene: TRBD1
j_gene: TRBJ1-2

CDR3aa: CASSLEGGVQPQHF
CDR3nt: TGTGCCAGCAGCTTAGAGGGTGGAGTTCAGCCCCAGCATTTT
abundance: .
v_gene: TRBV11-2
d_gene: .
j_gene: TRBJ1-5

CDR3aa: CASSFPGTNGYTF
CDR3nt: TGTGCCAGCAGTTTCCCGGGTACGAATGGCTACACCTTC
abundance: .
v_gene: TRBV28
d_gene: .
j_gene: TRBJ1-2

CDR3aa: CASSLVTGNNQPQHF
CDR3nt: TGCGCCAGCAGCTTGGTGACAGGTAACAATCAGCCCCAGCATTTT
abundance: .
v_gene: TRBV5-1
d_gene: .
j_gene: TRBJ1-5

CDR3aa: CASSLGGSTTEAFF
CDR3nt: TGTGCCAGCAGCTTAGGAGGAAGCACAACGGAAGCTTTCTTT
abundance: few
v_gene: TRBV7-2
d_gene: .
j_gene: TRBJ1-1

CDR3aa: CASSFQGENTEAFF
CDR3nt: TGCGCCAGCAGCTTTCAGGGGGAGAACACTGAAGCTTTCTTT
abundance: .
v_gene: TRBV5-1
d_gene: TRBD1
j_gene: TRBJ1-1

CDR3aa: CASSPRSGRNEQFF
CDR3nt: TGTGCCAGCAGCCCCCGAAGCGGGAGGAATGAGCAGTTCTTC
abundance: .
v_gene: TRBV4-2
d_gene: TRBD2
j_gene: TRBJ2-1

CDR3aa: CASSPRQGAGEQYF
CDR3nt: TGTGCCAGTAGTCCCCGACAGGGGGCGGGCGAGCAGTACTTC
abundance: .
v_gene: TRBV19
d_gene: TRBD1
j_gene: TRBJ2-7

CDR3aa: CASSSDSGGAGETQYF
CDR3nt: TGTGCCAGCAGCTCCGATAGCGGGGGGGCCGGAGAGACCCAGTACTTC
abundance: .
v_gene: TRBV9
d_gene: TRBD2
j_gene: TRBJ2-5

CDR3aa: CASESSYEQYF
CDR3nt: TGTGCCAGCGAGAGCTCCTACGAGCAGTACTTC
abundance: .
v_gene: TRBV2
d_gene: .
j_gene: TRBJ2-7

CDR3aa: CASSPLQGSFDGYTF
CDR3nt: TGTGCCAGCTCACCATTGCAGGGTAGTTTCGATGGCTACACCTTC
abundance: .
v_gene: TRBV18
d_gene: .
j_gene: TRBJ1-2

CDR3aa: CASSQVAGYETQYF
CDR3nt: TGTGCCAGCAGCCAAGTAGCGGGATATGAGACCCAGTACTTC
abundance: .
v_gene: TRBV14
d_gene: TRBD2
j_gene: TRBJ2-5

CDR3aa: CASSQGQGLSPLHF
CDR3nt: TGCGCCAGCAGCCAAGGTCAGGGCCTTTCACCCCTCCACTTT
abundance: .
v_gene: TRBV4-1
d_gene: .
j_gene: TRBJ1-6

CDR3aa: CASLGERHTEAFF
CDR3nt: TGTGCCAGCCTCGGGGAACGGCACACTGAAGCTTTCTTT
abundance: .
v_gene: TRBV27
d_gene: .
j_gene: TRBJ1-1

CDR3aa: CASGDRDAGQFF
CDR3nt: TGTGCCAGCGGGGACAGGGACGCTGGACAGTTCTTC
abundance: .
v_gene: TRBV2
d_gene: TRBD1
j_gene: TRBJ2-1

CDR3aa: CASSLQQGGGFEKLFF
CDR3nt: TGCGCCAGCAGCTTACAACAGGGAGGGGGTTTTGAAAAACTGTTTTTT
abundance: .
v_gene: TRBV5-1
d_gene: .
j_gene: TRBJ1-4

CDR3aa: CASSPIPGQDIYYTF
CDR3nt: TGTGCCAGCAGTCCTATACCGGGACAAGATATTTACTACACCTTC
abundance: .
v_gene: TRBV6-6
d_gene: .
j_gene: TRBJ1-2

CDR3aa: CASSLQGGNEKLFF
CDR3nt: TGTGCCAGCAGTCTACAGGGGGGTAATGAAAAACTGTTTTTT
abundance: once
v_gene: TRBV2
d_gene: TRBD1
j_gene: TRBJ1-4

CDR3aa: CASSYHGRGNKETQYF
CDR3nt: TGTGCCAGCAGCTACCATGGGCGGGGGAATAAAGAGACCCAGTACTTC
abundance: .
v_gene: TRBV7-2
d_gene: TRBD2
j_gene: TRBJ2-5

CDR3aa: CASSLGGPLTGYTF
CDR3nt: TGTGCCAGCAGCTTGGGCGGCCCCTTGACTGGCTACACCTTC
abundance: .
v_gene: TRBV5-8
d_gene: .
j_gene: TRBJ1-2

CDR3aa: CASSPESTEAYGYTF
CDR3nt: TGTGCCAGCAGCCCCGAATCGACAGAAGCCTATGGCTACACCTTC
abundance: .
v_gene: TRBV4-2
d_gene: .
j_gene: TRBJ1-2

CDR3aa: CASSAPTGLNYGYTF
CDR3nt: TGTGCCAGCAGCGCCCCGACAGGACTTAACTATGGCTACACCTTC
abundance: once
v_gene: TRBV21-1
d_gene: .
j_gene: TRBJ1-2

CDR3aa: CASSGTGDSPLHF
CDR3nt: TGTGCCAGCAGTGGGACAGGGGATTCACCCCTCCACTTT
abundance: .
v_gene: TRBV2
d_gene: TRBD1
j_gene: TRBJ1-6

CDR3aa: CASSPQGLAGRSYEQYF
CDR3nt: TGTGCCAGCAGCCCTCAGGGACTAGCGGGGAGATCCTACGAGCAGTACTTC
abundance: .
v_gene: TRBV9
d_gene: TRBD2
j_gene: TRBJ2-7

CDR3aa: CASSLLGQLTTGELFF
CDR3nt: TGTGCCAGCAGCCTCCTGGGGCAGCTAACAACCGGGGAGCTGTTTTTT
abundance: few
v_gene: TRBV9
d_gene: .
j_gene: TRBJ2-2

CDR3aa: CASSADRKNYEQYF
CDR3nt: TGTGCCAGCAGTGCTGACAGGAAAAACTACGAGCAGTACTTC
abundance: .
v_gene: TRBV2
d_gene: .
j_gene: TRBJ2-7

CDR3aa: CASSLSSQHF
CDR3nt: TGTGCCAGCAGCTTAAGCAGCCAGCATTTT
abundance: .
v_gene: TRBV7-3
d_gene: .
j_gene: TRBJ1-5

CDR3aa: CASGLGAEVYGYTF
CDR3nt: TGTGCTAGTGGTTTAGGCGCAGAGGTTTATGGCTACACCTTC
abundance: .
v_gene: TRBV12-5
d_gene: .
j_gene: TRBJ1-2

CDR3aa: CASSLTGYYEQYF
CDR3nt: TGCGCCAGCAGCTTGACAGGATACTACGAGCAGTACTTC
abundance: .
v_gene: TRBV5-1
d_gene: .
j_gene: TRBJ2-7

CDR3aa: CASSLAGGGNEQFF
CDR3nt: TGTGCCAGCAGCTTAGCGGGGGGTGGCAATGAGCAGTTCTTC
abundance: .
v_gene: TRBV7-9
d_gene: .
j_gene: TRBJ2-1

CDR3aa: CASSLARGSTDTQYF
CDR3nt: TGTGCCAGCAGCTTGGCCAGGGGGAGCACAGATACGCAGTATTTT
abundance: .
v_gene: TRBV7-2
d_gene: TRBD1
j_gene: TRBJ2-3

CDR3aa: CAISELAIGDTQYF
CDR3nt: TGTGCCATCAGTGAGTTAGCGATAGGGGATACGCAGTATTTT
abundance: few
v_gene: TRBV10-3
d_gene: .
j_gene: TRBJ2-3

CDR3aa: CASSPSGGRGNIQYF
CDR3nt: TGTGCCAGCAGCCCCTCGGGGGGCAGAGGGAACATTCAGTACTTC
abundance: .
v_gene: TRBV5-4
d_gene: .
j_gene: TRBJ2-4

CDR3aa: CASTPGQGRQPQHF
CDR3nt: TGTGCCAGCACCCCGGGACAGGGTCGTCAGCCCCAGCATTTT
abundance: .
v_gene: TRBV6-1
d_gene: TRBD1
j_gene: TRBJ1-5

CDR3aa: CASRPGQGYGYTF
CDR3nt: TGTGCCAGCAGGCCGGGACAGGGATATGGCTACACCTTC
abundance: .
v_gene: TRBV27
d_gene: TRBD1
j_gene: TRBJ1-2

CDR3aa: CASSYLAGGDNEQFF
CDR3nt: TGCGCCAGCAGCTACCTAGCGGGGGGGGACAATGAGCAGTTCTTC
abundance: .
v_gene: TRBV4-3
d_gene: TRBD2
j_gene: TRBJ2-1

CDR3aa: CASSGQTGNQPQHF
CDR3nt: TGTGCCAGCAGCGGACAGACTGGCAATCAGCCCCAGCATTTT
abundance: .
v_gene: TRBV9
d_gene: .
j_gene: TRBJ1-5

CDR3aa: CASSQDRDRGSKAFF
CDR3nt: TGCGCCAGCAGCCAAGATCGGGACAGGGGAAGTAAAGCTTTCTTT
abundance: .
v_gene: TRBV4-1
d_gene: TRBD1
j_gene: TRBJ1-1

CDR3aa: CAWTEPLSTYNEQFF
CDR3nt: TGTGCCTGGACAGAACCGTTATCGACCTACAATGAGCAGTTCTTC
abundance: .
v_gene: TRBV30
d_gene: .
j_gene: TRBJ2-1

CDR3aa: CASSLGTGGSAGELFF
CDR3nt: TGTGCCAGCAGTTTAGGCACAGGGGGTTCGGCCGGGGAGCTGTTTTTT
abundance: once
v_gene: TRBV28
d_gene: TRBD1
j_gene: TRBJ2-2

CDR3aa: CASSVGSAGGVDTQYF
CDR3nt: TGTGCCAGCAGCGTAGGTTCAGCGGGGGGGGTAGATACGCAGTATTTT
abundance: .
v_gene: TRBV9
d_gene: TRBD2
j_gene: TRBJ2-3

CDR3aa: CASSLAGTGRSRYEQYF
CDR3nt: TGTGCCAGCAGCTTGGCGGGGACAGGCCGATCACGGTACGAGCAGTACTTC
abundance: .
v_gene: TRBV5-6
d_gene: TRBD1
j_gene: TRBJ2-7